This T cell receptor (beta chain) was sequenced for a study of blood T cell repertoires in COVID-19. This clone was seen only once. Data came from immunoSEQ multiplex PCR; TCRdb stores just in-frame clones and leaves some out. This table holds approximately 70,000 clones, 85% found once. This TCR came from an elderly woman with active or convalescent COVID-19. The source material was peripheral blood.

The CDR3 reads CASSFTSGYGYTF. The DNA of the CDR3 is TGTGCCAGCAGTTTTACGAGCGGGTATGGCTACACCTTC. This chain uses TRBV6-2 or TRBV6-3 with TRBJ1-2; D gene ambiguous. The ends were cut back, 4 bases at V and 5 bases at J, with 11 bases in the middle. Germline V gene sequence: CDR1 MNHEY, CDR2 SVGEGT. This CDR3 is built from 13 residues.